These 18 T cell receptor beta chains were sequenced from one sample in a study of tumor-infiltrating lymphocytes in primary liver carcinoma. Constant-region priming of roughly 500 ng total RNA yielded TCR beta cDNA. Amplification in three nested multiplex PCR rounds with slightly modified ARM-PCR gave rise to TCR beta libraries. The first two PCR rounds, roughly 9 cycles each, used TRBV1-TRBV30 forward primers and a C-beta reverse primer. TCRdb ran MiXCR on the multiplex PCR reads and lists one entry per CDR3 protein. The sample records about 350,000 distinct CDR3 sequences, around three fifths being singletons. Blood RNA originated from unsorted whole blood, with germline DNA additionally extracted. The source material was peripheral blood. The receptor set was obtained from a middle-aged man with primary liver carcinoma and hepatitis B virus infection.

Note on this clonotype: At one end the junction does not follow the germline gene, possibly because of a read error. V usage is TRBV11-2 and J usage is TRBJ1-1, with TRBD1 identical over 7 bases. Germline V gives CDR1 SGHAT, CDR2 FQNNGV. The CDR3 extends over 14 amino acids. The CDR3 nucleotides are TGTGCCAGCAACTTAGTGAAGGGGGCCACTGAAGCTTTCTTT. Residues: CASNLVKGATEAFF.

This clonotype was counted a single time. The gene calls are TRBV6-1 and TRBJ2-3; no clear D gene. The DNA matches TRBJ1-5 better at its end, which makes the J call doubtful. The CDR3 runs 13 residues. The germline V gene has CDR1 MNHNS and CDR2 SASEGT. The CDR3 loop is CASSEDMRDTQHF. The CDR3 DNA is TGTGCCAGCAGTGAAGACATGCGAGATACGCAGCATTTT.

This clonotype was seen once. This may arise from a read error, as a much more abundant clone is one base away. The CDR3 nucleotides are TGTGCCAGCAGTACCCGCGGACTAGTGGGAGGAAGTGCTACCGGAGAGCAGTACTTC. This encodes CASSTRGLVGGSATGEQYF. V is TRBV6-7 and J is TRBJ2-7; 7 bases map to TRBD2. TRBV6-7 is marked as an open reading frame, function uncertain. V shed 5 bases, J shed 7 bases, and the junction held 26 bases outside the gene matches. CDR3 length: 19 amino acids.

Notes on this clonotype: Germline and junction disagree at one end, which may indicate a read error. This chain links TRBV29-1 with TRBJ2-7; 9 bases map to TRBD2. Looked up from germline, CDR1 is SQVTM and CDR2 is ANQGSEA. CDR3 length equals 14 residues. The CDR3 DNA reads as TGCAGTGTTACCGGGACTAGCCTCGCCTACGAGCTGTACTTC. It specifies CSVTGTSLAYELYF.

The V and J genes are TRBV6-1 and TRBJ2-3; D is unclear. The CDR3 totals 13 residues. V dropped 4 bases and J dropped 2 bases, with 7 bases sitting between them. Germline V gene lookup returns CDR1 MNHNS and CDR2 SASEGT. The chain's CDR3 is CASSGHNTDTQYF. CDR3 coding DNA: TGTGCCAGCAGTGGACACAACACAGATACGCAGTATTTT.

The chain uses TRBV11-2 and TRBJ1-1; possible D gene TRBD1, 6 bases. V lost 5 bases and J lost 7, with 17 bases in between. CDR3 length: 14 amino acids. Germline V gene lookup returns CDR1 SGHAT and CDR2 FQNNGV. CDR3 in amino acids: CASSTARGWSEAFF. CDR3 nucleotide sequence: TGTGCCAGCAGCACAGCCAGGGGATGGAGTGAAGCTTTCTTT.

On this clonotype itself: This may be a read error, as it is one base from a much larger clone. A read error is likely, as this CDR3 ends without the conserved phenylalanine or tryptophan. The J gene is TRBJ1-2, the V gene TRBV10-3; 7 bases agree with TRBD1. This CDR3 spans 13 amino acids. V lost 2 bases and J lost 8; bases outside the gene matches: 5. Germline CDR1 reads ENHRY; CDR2 reads SYGVKD. CDR3 loop: CAISEQGGGGYTL. The CDR3 DNA sequence: TGTGCCATCAGTGAGCAAGGGGGCGGCGGCTACACCCTC.

The chain employs TRBV4-2 and TRBJ2-1, with D tentatively TRBD1 or TRBD2 (6 bases each). Trimming stripped 1 base from V and 10 bases from J, with 23 bases between. Looked up from germline, CDR1 is LGHNA and CDR2 is YNFKEQ. The CDR3 length is 17 residues. The CDR3 region has the DNA TGTGCCAGCAGCCAAGGGACCGGGACATGGGGCGCGGGGGAGCAGTTCTTC. It specifies CASSQGTGTWGAGEQFF.

This clonotype was observed a single time. J is TRBJ2-7 and V is TRBV28; D uncertain. Germline V gene lookup returns CDR1 MDHEN and CDR2 SYDVKM. The CDR3 has 14 residues. In nucleotides, the CDR3 is TGTGACGGCTGCCAACAGCGCTTCTCCTACGAGCAGTACTTC. Protein: CDGCQQRFSYEQYF. Variable domain in full (rest from reference TRBV28 and TRBJ2-7): DVKVTQSSRYLVKRTGEKVFLECVQDMDHENMFWYRQDPGLGLRLIYFSYDVKMKEKGDIPEGYSVSREKKERFSLILESASTNQTSMYLCDGCQQRFSYEQYFGPGTRLTVT.

With regard to this clonotype: Given a much more abundant clone one base away, this may be a read error. The V and J genes are TRBV10-3 and TRBJ2-7, with 7 bases that match TRBD2. This CDR3 region has 14 residues. Germline-derived CDR1 and CDR2 are ENHRY and SYGVKD. CDR3 in DNA: TGTGCCATCCGAGGGGAGGGAGCTTCCTCCGAGCAGTACTTC. It is translated as CAIRGEGASSEQYF.

This clonotype occurred a few times. The V and J genes are TRBV6-1 and TRBJ1-3; D call uncertain. Trimming stripped 4 bases from V and 1 base from J, with 5 bases between. From germline, CDR1 is MNHNS and CDR2 SASEGT. The CDR3 covers 13 residues. CDR3 coding DNA: TGTGCCAGCAGTGGTGTTTCTGGAAACACCATATATTTT. Its protein product is CASSGVSGNTIYF.

The rearrangement uses TRBV6-5 and TRBJ2-7; 9 positions match TRBD1. This CDR3 region has 15 residues. Germline trimming cut 5 bases from V and 0 bases from J; bases unmatched to any gene: 5. Per germline, CDR1 MNHEY and CDR2 SVGAGI. The CDR3 DNA follows: TGTGCCAGCAGTGGACAGGGGATCGGCTCCTACGAGCAGTACTTC. Protein sequence: CASSGQGIGSYEQYF.

This clonotype was picked up many times. The CDR3 coding sequence is TGTGCCAGCAGTGAGCGACCGCTCACCCTCCACTTT. Its protein product is CASSERPLTLHF. V and J are TRBV6-1 and TRBJ1-6; D not certain. Per the germline V gene, CDR1 is MNHNS and CDR2 is SASEGT. The CDR3 length is 12 residues. Trimming removed 3 bases from V and 14 bases from J, with 11 bases in between.

About this clonotype: A junction boundary mismatches the germline segment, possibly from a read error. The J gene is TRBJ2-5, the V gene TRBV12-3 or TRBV12-4, with D unresolved. CDR3 length: 13 amino acids. CDR3 protein: CVSSLYTMETQYF. CDR3 in DNA: TGTGTCAGCAGCCTGTACACAATGGAGACCCAGTACTTC.

Comment on this clonotype: The junction departs from germline at one end; a sequencing error may be responsible. The chain joins TRBV5-1 to TRBJ2-7, with 16 bases aligning to TRBD2. The CDR3 is 17 amino acids. Germline V CDR1 and CDR2: SGHRS, YFSETQ. CDR3 residues: CASGLGITGTSGREAYF. Here the CDR3 DNA reads TGCGCCAGCGGCTTGGGCATCACCGGGACTAGCGGGAGGGAGGCGTACTTC. Complete variable domain (other parts from reference TRBV5-1 and TRBJ2-7): KAGVTQTPRYLIKTRGQQVTLSCSPISGHRSVSWYQQTPGQGLQFLFEYFSETQRNKGNFPGRFSGRQFSNSRSEMNVSTLELGDSALYLCASGLGITGTSGREAYFGPGTRLTVT.

This sequence joins TRBV28 and TRBJ1-5; D not resolved. The length of the CDR3 is 13 residues. Germline CDR1 is MDHEN and CDR2 is SYDVKM. CDR3 amino acids: CTTEQCLHQPQHF. In nucleotides, the CDR3 is TGTACCACAGAACAGTGTCTTCATCAGCCCCAGCATTTT.

In the case of this clonotype: One end of the junction is discordant with germline, which a read error may explain. V usage is TRBV6-2 or TRBV6-3 and J usage is TRBJ2-3, with 8 bases fitting TRBD1. Germline assignment: CDR1 MNHEY and CDR2 SVGEGT. The CDR3 extends over 14 amino acids. The CDR3 here is CTSKTGVGTDTQYF. CDR3 nucleotides: TGTACCAGCAAGACAGGGGTTGGCACAGATACGCAGTATTTT.

On this clonotype: One junction end disagrees with the germline gene, perhaps due to a read error. The chain combines TRBV11-2 with TRBJ2-5; D remains ambiguous. CDR1 is SGHAT and CDR2 is FQNNGV in the germline V gene. The CDR3 contains 13 residues. The CDR3 sequence: CAGSFNTQETQYF. The CDR3 DNA reads as TGTGCCGGCAGCTTTAATACCCAGGAGACTCAGTACTTC.